This entry lists 27 T cell receptor beta chains sequenced from one sample in a study of blood T cell repertoires in COVID-19. The repertoire was sequenced with immunoSEQ multiplex PCR; TCRdb's copy has only in-frame clones and lacks some. The profile shows about 150,000 clones, about 85% of them singletons. Sequencing was performed on peripheral blood. The source of these receptors is a woman aged 70-85 years with COVID-19, enrolled during active disease.

This clone came up once. The CDR3 bases are TGTGCCAGCAGTTTAGGCGGCCTGAATGGCTACACCTTC. Translating gives CASSLGGLNGYTF. The chain links TRBV28 to TRBJ1-2; D is uncertain. This CDR3 spans 13 amino acids. Germline-derived CDR1 and CDR2 are MDHEN and SYDVKM. With 2 bases removed from V and 6 bases from J, the gap between germline ends came to 10 bases.

The chain couples TRBV5-4 to TRBJ1-1; D gene uncertain. The ends were cut back, 4 bases at V and 6 bases at J, with 16 bases in the middle. CDR3 length: 14 amino acids. Germline-derived CDR1 and CDR2 are SGHNT and YYREEE (reference sequence). DNA of the CDR3: TGTGCCAGCAGCCTATACGGCGGGTCCGCTGAAGCTTTCTTT. It translates to CASSLYGGSAEAFF.

The V gene is TRBV30, the J gene TRBJ2-7, with 10 nucleotides matching TRBD1. CDR1 is GTSNPN and CDR2 is SVGIG in the germline V gene (reference sequence). The J segment lost 2 bases and the V segment lost 4 bases, leaving 2 bases of the junction unmatched. The CDR3 contains 13 residues. Written as DNA, the CDR3 is TGTGCCTGGACAGACAGGGGGCCCTACGAGCAGTACTTC. Translation gives CAWTDRGPYEQYF.

The rearrangement uses TRBV3-1 (or the pseudogene TRBV3-2) and TRBJ1-1; D remains ambiguous. Per the germline V gene, CDR1 is LGHDT and CDR2 is YNNKEL (reference sequence). The CDR3 runs 13 residues. The V gene lost 1 base and the J gene lost 7 bases, with 10 bases spanning the gap. CDR3 DNA sequence: TGTGCCAGCAGCCAAGGAGGAGGACTTGAAGCTTTCTTT. This gives the protein CASSQGGGLEAFF.

V is TRBV7-3 and J is TRBJ1-1; the D gene is possibly TRBD1 (6 bases). The V and J ends lost 4 bases and 6 bases respectively, with 12 bases between them. The CDR3 runs 13 residues. Germline V gives CDR1 SGHTA, CDR2 FQGTGA. CDR3 coding DNA: TGTGCCAGCAGCTGGCAGGGGTTCTCTGAAGCTTTCTTT. Protein: CASSWQGFSEAFF.

The rearrangement joins TRBV2 to TRBJ2-1; 14 nucleotides agree with TRBD2. Looked up from germline, CDR1 is SNHLY and CDR2 is FYNNEI. The V and J ends lost 6 bases and 7 bases, in that order; junction bases with no gene match: 8. The CDR3 sequence is 16 residues long. CDR3 bases: TGTGCCAGCAGCGCGACTAGCGGGGGGGCGAGGAATGAGCAGTTCTTC. Encoded protein: CASSATSGGARNEQFF.

The chain uses TRBV15 and TRBJ2-7; TRBD1 matches 9 bases. With 8 bases clipped from V and 0 bases from J, the junction kept 8 bases outside the gene matches. The CDR3 loop spans 15 amino acids. CDR1 and CDR2 (germline): LNHNV, YYDKDF (reference sequence). The CDR3 sequence is CATSPDRGNSYEQYF. The CDR3 region has the DNA TGTGCCACCTCCCCGGACAGGGGAAACTCCTACGAGCAGTACTTC. The whole variable domain, filled in from reference TRBV15 and TRBJ2-7, reads DAMVIQNPRYQVTQFGKPVTLSCSQTLNHNVMYWYQQKSSQAPKLLFHYYDKDFNNEADTPDNFQSRRPNTSFCFLDIRSPGLGDTAMYLCATSPDRGNSYEQYFGPGTRLTVT.

The gene calls are TRBV19 and TRBJ1-5; 7 bases map to TRBD1. V was pared by 4 bases and J by 0 bases, with 3 bases of the junction left unmatched. The CDR3 loop spans 15 amino acids. Germline lookup yields CDR1 LNHDA and CDR2 SQIVND (reference sequence). The DNA for the CDR3 is TGTGCCAGTAGTAAACAGGGGACTAGCAATCAGCCCCAGCATTTT. Protein sequence: CASSKQGTSNQPQHF.

This clone was detected only once. This sequence joins TRBV4-1 and TRBJ2-7; 9 nucleotides agree with TRBD1. Per the germline V gene, CDR1 is MGHRA and CDR2 is YSYEKL. With V trimmed by 4 bases and J by 1 base, 5 bases remained unmatched. The CDR3 is 15 residues long. Written as DNA, the CDR3 is TGCGCCAGCAGCCCTGGGACAGGGTTATCCTACGAGCAGTACTTC. Translating it yields CASSPGTGLSYEQYF.

The rearrangement uses TRBV28 and TRBJ1-4, with unresolved D. V was shortened by 10 bases and J by 4 bases, with 13 bases between the two germline ends. Germline-derived CDR1 and CDR2 are MDHEN and SYDVKM. The length of the CDR3 is 13 residues. In DNA, the CDR3 is TGTGCCACCCGGCGGCAGTTTAATGAAAAACTGTTTTTT. Encoded protein: CATRRQFNEKLFF.

This clone was seen only a few times. V is TRBV5-1 and J is TRBJ2-7; a weak D match, TRBD1 (6 bases). The germline gives CDR1 SGHRS, CDR2 YFSETQ. V lost 2 bases and J 0 bases, leaving 12 bases between the germline ends. The CDR3 sequence is 15 residues long. CDR3 residues: CASSLGGQSSYEQYF. DNA of the CDR3: TGCGCCAGCAGCTTAGGAGGACAGAGCTCCTACGAGCAGTACTTC.

Only a few counts were recorded for this clone. This chain connects TRBV19 to TRBJ1-6; TRBD1 matches at 10 bases. Germline V gene sequence: CDR1 LNHDA, CDR2 SQIVND (reference sequence). After removal of 5 bases from V and 3 bases from J, the junction contained 10 bases not matched to a gene. The CDR3 extends over 18 amino acids. CDR3 amino acids: CASSGETGGPSYNSPLHF. In nucleotides, the CDR3 is TGTGCCAGTAGTGGAGAGACAGGGGGCCCAAGCTATAATTCACCCCTCCACTTT.

The chain combines TRBV2 with TRBJ2-7, with D tentatively TRBD2 (8 bases). The CDR3 is 15 amino acids. Germline CDR1 and CDR2: SNHLY and FYNNEI. With 8 bases removed from V and 3 bases from J, the gap between germline ends came to 20 bases. The DNA of the CDR3 is TGTGCCAGCCGGGAGGGACAGAGCCTCTTCTACGAGCAGTACTTC. Protein: CASREGQSLFYEQYF.

The CDR3: CASSRSQGSGYEQYF. In nucleotides, the CDR3 is TGTGCCAGCAGCCGATCCCAGGGTAGTGGCTACGAGCAGTACTTC. V gene TRBV11-1 combines with J gene TRBJ2-7, with D tentatively TRBD1 (5 bases). Trimming stripped 5 bases from V and 3 bases from J, with 17 bases between. The germline gives CDR1 SGHAT, CDR2 FQDESV (reference sequence). The CDR3 totals 15 residues.

V gene TRBV6-1 combines with J gene TRBJ2-2; a weak D match, TRBD2 (6 bases). Germline CDR1 MNHNS, CDR2 SASEGT. The CDR3 covers 15 residues. Between the trimmed V and J ends, which lost 2 bases and 1 base, there was a span of 8 bases. CDR3 bases: TGTGCCAGCAGTGAACCGGGGGAGAACACCGGGGAGCTGTTTTTT. Translated: CASSEPGENTGELFF.

The J gene is TRBJ1-5, the V gene TRBV5-6; no clear D gene. The length of the CDR3 is 14 residues. CDR1 and CDR2 from the germline V gene are SGHDT and YYEEEE. The V end was cut by 4 bases, the J end by 0 bases, with 8 bases between. The CDR3 sequence: CASSNSYSNQPQHF. Here the CDR3 DNA reads TGTGCCAGCAGCAACAGCTATAGCAATCAGCCCCAGCATTTT.

This clone was detected only a few times. The rearrangement joins TRBV6-6 to TRBJ2-3, with 9 bases lining up with TRBD2. The CDR3 loop spans 16 amino acids. Germline assignment: CDR1 MNHNY and CDR2 SVGAGI (reference sequence). The junction had 5 bases not matched to a gene; V was cut back by 0 bases and J by 4 bases. CDR3 DNA sequence: TGTGCCAGCAGTTACTCGGCGGGGGGGGGCGCAGATACGCAGTATTTT. It translates to CASSYSAGGGADTQYF.

The chain couples TRBV19 to TRBJ1-5, with D maybe TRBD1 (5 bases). Between the trimmed V and J ends, which lost 9 bases and 5 bases, there was a span of 14 bases. The CDR3 runs 13 residues. CDR1 and CDR2 (germline): LNHDA, SQIVND (reference sequence). The CDR3 is CASRAGVYQPQHF. DNA for the CDR3: TGTGCCAGCCGAGCGGGGGTCTATCAGCCCCAGCATTTT. The entire variable domain, with the rest obtained from reference TRBV19 and TRBJ1-5, is as follows: DGGITQSPKYLFRKEGQNVTLSCEQNLNHDAMYWYRQDPGQGLRLIYYSQIVNDFQKGDIAEGYSVSREKKESFPLTVTSAQKNPTAFYLCASRAGVYQPQHFGDGTRLSIL.

J is TRBJ1-2 and V is TRBV5-4; maybe TRBD1 (6 bases). V lost 4 bases and J lost 5, with 12 bases in between. Germline-derived CDR1 and CDR2 are SGHNT and YYREEE (reference sequence). The CDR3 totals 13 residues. The DNA for the CDR3 is TGTGCCAGCAGCGTGGACAGCAGTTATGGCTACACCTTC. Protein product: CASSVDSSYGYTF.

The CDR3 DNA reads TGTGCCAGCAGTGAGAAGGACAGACTTTATGAAAAACTGTTTTTT. As protein: CASSEKDRLYEKLFF. The chain joins TRBV2 to TRBJ1-4, with a tentative D call TRBD1 (6 bases). Trimming took off 3 bases at V and 6 bases at J, with 14 bases between the two ends. Per germline, CDR1 SNHLY and CDR2 FYNNEI. The CDR3 length is 15 residues.

This clone was counted a few times. The rearrangement uses TRBV7-9 and TRBJ2-3; 7 bases line up with TRBD1. V was clipped by 5 bases and J by 5 bases; unmatched bases: 13. CDR1 and CDR2 from the germline V gene are SEHNR and FQNEAQ (reference sequence). The CDR3 is 16 residues long. CDR3 amino acids: CASSPRQGIRGDTQYF. CDR3 nucleotide sequence: TGTGCCAGCAGCCCCCGACAGGGCATTAGGGGAGATACGCAGTATTTT.

This chain joins TRBV27 and TRBJ1-5; no reliable D call. This CDR3 has 14 residues. The V end lost 5 bases, the J end lost 6 bases, and 14 bases lay between the germline ends. Germline V CDR1 and CDR2: MNHEY, SMNVEV (reference sequence). The CDR3 sequence is CASSPTWELQPQHF. CDR3 DNA: TGTGCCAGCAGTCCCACCTGGGAGCTTCAGCCCCAGCATTTT.

The rearrangement uses TRBV27 and TRBJ2-3; D might be TRBD1 (6 bases). Trimming took off 5 bases at V and 1 base at J, with 22 bases between the two ends. Germline CDR1 MNHEY, CDR2 SMNVEV (reference sequence). This CDR3 has 18 residues. The CDR3 sequence is CASSTSRFRGMGTDTQYF. As DNA, the CDR3 is TGTGCCAGCAGTACCTCACGCTTCAGGGGAATGGGCACAGATACGCAGTATTTT.

The rearrangement joins TRBV9 to TRBJ2-7, with D possibly TRBD2 on 6 matching bases. Trimming pared 0 bases from V and 2 bases from J, leaving 9 bases between. The CDR3 is 14 amino acids. The germline V gene has CDR1 SGDLS and CDR2 YYNGEE. CDR3: CASSVGGAPYEQYF. CDR3 coding DNA: TGTGCCAGCAGCGTAGGCGGGGCCCCCTACGAGCAGTACTTC.

The gene calls are TRBV30 and TRBJ2-2, with TRBD2 identical over 10 bases. Trimming cost V 6 bases and J 1 base; bases outside gene matches: 11. Germline V CDR1 and CDR2: GTSNPN, SVGIG (reference sequence). The CDR3 spans 17 residues. The DNA for the CDR3 is TGTGCCTGCCCCCCTGCCCTAGCGGGGGTGAACACCGGGGAGCTGTTTTTT. The encoded protein is CACPPALAGVNTGELFF.

The CDR3 loop is CASSAPGGNTGELFF. The CDR3 coding sequence is TGTGCCAGCAGCGCCCCCGGGGGGAACACCGGGGAGCTGTTTTTT. J is TRBJ2-2 and V is TRBV7-8, with a possible D match to TRBD2 (6 bases). This CDR3 comprises 15 residues. V lost 5 bases to trimming and J lost 1 base, with 11 bases between them. Germline CDR1 and CDR2: SGHVS and FQNEAQ.

The J gene is TRBJ1-3, the V gene TRBV10-3; the D is unclear. The CDR3 loop spans 16 amino acids. Trimming left V 0 bases short and J 2 bases short, with 11 bases between. Per germline, CDR1 ENHRY and CDR2 SYGVKD. The CDR3 here is CAISESQVSTGNTIYF. CDR3 in DNA: TGTGCCATCAGTGAGTCGCAGGTATCTACTGGAAACACCATATATTTT.